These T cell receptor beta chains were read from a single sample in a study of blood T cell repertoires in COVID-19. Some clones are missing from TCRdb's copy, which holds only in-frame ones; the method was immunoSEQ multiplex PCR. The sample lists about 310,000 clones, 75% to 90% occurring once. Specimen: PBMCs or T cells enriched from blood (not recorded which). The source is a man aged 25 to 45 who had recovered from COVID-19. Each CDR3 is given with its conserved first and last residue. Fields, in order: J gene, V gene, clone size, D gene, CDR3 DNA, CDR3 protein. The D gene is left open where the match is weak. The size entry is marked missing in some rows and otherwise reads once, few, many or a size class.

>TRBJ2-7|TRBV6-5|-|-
TGTGCCAGCAGTTACGGGCTCCTCCCAAGGGGAGAGCAGTACTTC
CASSYGLLPRGEQYF
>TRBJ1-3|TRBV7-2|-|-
TGTGCCAGCAGCTTGACTGGGGCAGGGAGGAGTGGAAACACCATATATTTT
CASSLTGAGRSGNTIYF
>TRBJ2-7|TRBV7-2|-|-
TGTGCCAGCAGCTTATACCAGGCGACCAGATACGAGCAGTACTTC
CASSLYQATRYEQYF
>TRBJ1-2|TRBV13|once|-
TGTGCCAGCAGCTTCTCACTTACGGGGGGTATCTATGGCTACACCTTC
CASSFSLTGGIYGYTF
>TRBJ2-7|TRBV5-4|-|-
TGTGCCAGCAGCCTAGATCGAGGGGGCTACGAGCAGTACTTC
CASSLDRGGYEQYF
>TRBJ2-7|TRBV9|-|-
TGTGCCAGCAGCCCCGGGGACGCAGGGGCCTACGAGCAGTACTTC
CASSPGDAGAYEQYF
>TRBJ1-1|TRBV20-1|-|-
TGCAGTGCTAGTGGAACGGTGAACACTGAAGCTTTCTTT
CSASGTVNTEAFF
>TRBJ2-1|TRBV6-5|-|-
TGTGCCAGCAGGCCAGAGGGGAGGCCTAACAATGAGCAGTTCTTC
CASRPEGRPNNEQFF
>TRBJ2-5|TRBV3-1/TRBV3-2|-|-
TGTGCCAGCACCCACTTAGAGACCCAGTACTTC
CASTHLETQYF
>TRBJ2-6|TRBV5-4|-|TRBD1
TGTGCCAGCAGCGTCCGGGACAGGGGAGCTGGGGCCAACGTCCTGACTTTC
CASSVRDRGAGANVLTF
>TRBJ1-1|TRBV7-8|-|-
TGTGCCAGCAGCTCGGACAGAAACACTGAAGCTTTCTTT
CASSSDRNTEAFF
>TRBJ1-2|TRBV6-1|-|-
TGTGCCAGCAGTGACAGGGACAGCTACACCTTC
CASSDRDSYTF
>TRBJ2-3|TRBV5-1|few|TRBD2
TGCGCCAGCAGTCATAGCGGGGGGGCCTATAGCACAGATACGCAGTATTTT
CASSHSGGAYSTDTQYF
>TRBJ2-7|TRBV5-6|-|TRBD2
TGTGCCAGCAGCTTCGGGACTAGCGGGGGGACGAGCTCCTACGAGCAGTACTTC
CASSFGTSGGTSSYEQYF
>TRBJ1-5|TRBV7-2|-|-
TGTGCCAGCAGCTTAAGGAGGGGTGATCAGCCCCAGCATTTT
CASSLRRGDQPQHF